The source of this T cell receptor beta chain is a study of beta chain features in type 1 diabetes. Study-level points and caveats: There was no resolution here of whether HLA type influences TCRB rearrangement.

The isolated RNA, all of it, was reverse transcribed, so expressed TCRB transcripts were what got sequenced. Sequencing was performed with immunoSEQ multiplex PCR; in TCRdb, only in-frame clones are kept and a portion is missing. The table lists nearly 350,000 clones, 7.5% to 9% of them singletons. Details on this clone: The antigen is not known.

The receptor comes from a woman aged 18-29 years in good health. The specimen was central memory CD4+ T cells from blood.

CDR3 region: CASSIDLISTGGYSNQPQHF. The CDR3 region has the DNA TGTGCCAGTAGTATAGATCTGATCTCGACAGGGGGATATAGCAATCAGCCCCAGCATTTT. The chain carries TRBV19 and TRBJ1-5; 9 nucleotides agree with TRBD1. With V trimmed by 0 bases and J by 0 bases, 12 bases remained unmatched. The CDR3 length is 20 residues. The germline gives CDR1 LNHDA, CDR2 SQIVND (reference sequence).